Described below is a single T cell receptor beta chain sequence and its context. This may be a read error: a much more frequent sequence differs by one nucleotide. This CDR3 comprises 15 residues. The V and J ends lost 1 base and 1 base respectively, with 12 bases between them. CDR1 is SGHRS, CDR2 YFSETQ, per germline. The data were taken from a study of regulatory T cells in long-lasting Graves disease. Time point described: newly diagnosed GD, antithyroid drugs for less than 3 months. PBMC-derived RNA was used for the TCR library. Investigators prepared the TCR beta libraries by applying iRepertoire HTBI primers and Arm-PCR of CDR3 regions. TCRdb redid the calling of the multiplex PCR reads with MiXCR, one entry per CDR3 protein. Found here are roughly 380,000 distinct CDR3 sequences, around 15% of them singletons; the top ten hold roughly 27%. These data are also associated with another study on T cells in Graves' hyperthyroidism and ophthalmopathy. From that study: Carried out on the TCR CDR3, a first-round RT-PCR used the HTBI primer set. A 13 V-J model separated ophthalmopathy from stable hyperthyroidism.

The sequencing used peripheral blood mononuclear cells (PBMCs), collected at new diagnosis, from a patient treated with antithyroid drugs. J is TRBJ2-7 and V is TRBV5-1; possible D gene TRBD1, 5 bases. This clonotype originated in a middle-aged man with Graves disease. The CDR3 sequence is CASSLRPQGSYEQYF. The CDR3 region has the DNA TGCGCCAGCAGCTTGAGGCCCCAGGGATCCTACGAGCAGTACTTC.